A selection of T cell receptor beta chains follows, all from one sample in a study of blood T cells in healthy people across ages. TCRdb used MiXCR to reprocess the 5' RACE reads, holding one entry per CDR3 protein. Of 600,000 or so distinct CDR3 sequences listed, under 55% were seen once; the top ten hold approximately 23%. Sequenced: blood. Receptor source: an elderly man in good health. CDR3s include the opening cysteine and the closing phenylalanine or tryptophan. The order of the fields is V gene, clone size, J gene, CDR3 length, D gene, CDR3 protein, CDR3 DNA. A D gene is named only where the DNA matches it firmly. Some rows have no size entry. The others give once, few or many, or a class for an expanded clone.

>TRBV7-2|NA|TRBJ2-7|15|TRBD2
CASSLASLAGDEQYF
TGTGCCAGCAGCTTAGCGTCCCTAGCGGGGGACGAGCAGTACTTC
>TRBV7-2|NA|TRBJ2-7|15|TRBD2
CASSSTSGPYNEQYF
TGTGCCAGCAGCTCGACTAGCGGGCCATACAATGAGCAGTACTTC
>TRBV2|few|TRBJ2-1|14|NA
CASSGQRTYNEQFF
TGTGCCAGCAGTGGTCAGCGAACCTACAATGAGCAGTTCTTC
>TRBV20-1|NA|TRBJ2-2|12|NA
CSAPVITGELFF
TGCAGTGCACCCGTCATAACCGGGGAGCTGTTTTTT
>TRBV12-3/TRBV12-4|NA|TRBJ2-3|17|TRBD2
CASSVTGTRISTDTQYF
TGTGCCAGCAGTGTAACCGGGACTAGAATTTCAACAGATACGCAGTATTTT
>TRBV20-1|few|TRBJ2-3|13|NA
CSARDHSTDTQYF
TGCAGTGCCCGGGACCATAGCACAGATACGCAGTATTTT
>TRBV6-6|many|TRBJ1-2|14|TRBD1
CASSYSQGYYGYTF
TGTGCCAGCAGTTACTCACAGGGGTACTATGGCTACACCTTC
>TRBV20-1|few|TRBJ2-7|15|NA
CSARLGAHIPYEQYF
TGCAGTGCTAGACTAGGGGCCCATATACCCTACGAGCAGTACTTC
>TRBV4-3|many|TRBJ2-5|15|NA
CASSQDRAFQETQYF
TGCGCCAGCAGCCAAGATAGGGCCTTCCAAGAGACCCAGTACTTC
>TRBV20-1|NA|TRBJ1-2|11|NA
CSARLGAGYTF
TGCAGTGCTAGGTTAGGGGCTGGCTACACCTTC
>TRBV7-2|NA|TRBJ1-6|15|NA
CASSTTGTPNSPPHF
TGTGCCAGCAGCACAACCGGGACACCTAATTCACCCCCCCACTTT
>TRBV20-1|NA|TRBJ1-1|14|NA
CRATRDFRVTEAFF
TGCCGTGCTACGAGAGATTTCAGGGTGACTGAAGCTTTCTTT
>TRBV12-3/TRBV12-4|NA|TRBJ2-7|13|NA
CASSHHREYEQYF
TGTGCCAGCAGTCACCACAGGGAATACGAGCAGTACTTC
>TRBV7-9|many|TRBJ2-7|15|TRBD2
CASSPRLAGVLTQYF
TGTGCCAGCAGCCCAAGACTAGCGGGAGTCCTCACACAGTACTTC
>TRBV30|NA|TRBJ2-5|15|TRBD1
CAWNQGQGASETQYF
TGTGCCTGGAACCAGGGACAGGGGGCATCGGAGACCCAGTACTTC
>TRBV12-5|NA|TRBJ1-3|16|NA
CASGFLSGGLGNTIYF
TGTGCTAGTGGTTTTCTTTCAGGAGGTCTGGGAAACACCATATATTTT
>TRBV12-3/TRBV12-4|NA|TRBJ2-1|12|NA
CASSRPDFEQFF
TGTGCCAGCAGCCGACCCGACTTTGAGCAGTTCTTC
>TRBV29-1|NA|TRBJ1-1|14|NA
CSVEEGGGMPEAFF
TGCAGCGTTGAAGAGGGCGGTGGTATGCCTGAAGCTTTCTTT
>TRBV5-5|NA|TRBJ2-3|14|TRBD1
CASSLTGNTDTQYF
TGTGCCAGCAGTTTGACAGGGAACACAGATACGCAGTATTTT
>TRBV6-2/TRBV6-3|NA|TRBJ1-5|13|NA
CASRDSSNQPQHF
TGTGCCAGCAGAGACAGTAGCAATCAGCCCCAGCATTTT
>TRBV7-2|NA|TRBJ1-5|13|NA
CASSLDSKQPQHF
TGTGCCAGCAGCTTAGACAGTAAGCAGCCCCAGCATTTT
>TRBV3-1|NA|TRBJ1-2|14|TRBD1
CATRSGQGNYGYTF
TGTGCCACAAGATCGGGACAGGGCAACTATGGCTACACCTTC
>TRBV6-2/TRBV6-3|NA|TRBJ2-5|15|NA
CASSYQFGGLNEQYF
TGTGCCAGCAGTTACCAGTTCGGGGGGCTGAATGAGCAGTACTTC
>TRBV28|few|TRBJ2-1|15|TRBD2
CAGSLPRERGNEQFF
TGTGCCGGCAGTTTACCGCGGGAGAGAGGCAATGAGCAGTTCTTC
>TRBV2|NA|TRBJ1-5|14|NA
CASSEVRDNQPQHF
TGTGCCAGCAGTGAGGTGAGGGACAATCAGCCCCAGCATTTT
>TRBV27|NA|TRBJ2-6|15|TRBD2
CATEAGLYGANVLTF
TGTGCCACCGAAGCGGGACTTTACGGGGCCAACGTCCTGACTTTC
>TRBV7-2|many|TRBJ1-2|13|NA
CASSATGPYGYTF
TGTGCCAGCAGCGCAACAGGGCCCTATGGCTACACCTTC
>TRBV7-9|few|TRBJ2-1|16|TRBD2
CASSLARLAGFDEQFF
TGTGCCAGCAGCTTAGCGCGGCTAGCGGGATTCGATGAGCAGTTCTTC
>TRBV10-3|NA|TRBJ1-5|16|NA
CAISVTGSVGDQPQHF
TGTGCCATCAGTGTCACGGGCTCCGTAGGGGATCAGCCCCAGCATTTT
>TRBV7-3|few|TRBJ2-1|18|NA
CASSLRPRGTSSYNEQFF
TGTGCCAGCAGCTTACGTCCTCGCGGTACGAGCTCCTACAATGAGCAGTTCTTC
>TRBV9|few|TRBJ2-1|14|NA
CASSVGRSYNEQFF
TGTGCCAGCAGCGTAGGGCGCTCCTACAATGAGCAGTTCTTC
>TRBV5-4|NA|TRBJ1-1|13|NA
CASTQELNTEAFF
TGTGCCAGCACCCAGGAGCTGAACACTGAAGCTTTCTTT
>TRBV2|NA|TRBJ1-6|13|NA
CASRPGVGSPLHF
TGTGCCAGCAGGCCGGGAGTGGGTTCACCCCTCCACTTT
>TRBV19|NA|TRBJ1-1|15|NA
CASRGRGRGFTEAFF
TGTGCCAGCAGGGGAAGGGGCAGGGGTTTCACTGAAGCTTTCTTT
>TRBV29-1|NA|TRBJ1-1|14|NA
CSIAGREEATEAFF
TGCAGCATCGCGGGACGCGAGGAAGCCACTGAAGCTTTCTTT
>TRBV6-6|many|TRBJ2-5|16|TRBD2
CASSPLERGDQETQYF
TGTGCCAGCAGTCCTTTGGAGCGGGGAGACCAAGAGACCCAGTACTTC
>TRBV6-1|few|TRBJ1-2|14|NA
CASSEVGEVYGYTF
TGTGCCAGCAGTGAAGTTGGTGAAGTCTATGGCTACACCTTC
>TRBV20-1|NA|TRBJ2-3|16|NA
CSARDVKGGPLGSQYF
TGCAGTGCTAGAGATGTGAAAGGGGGGCCCCTAGGTTCGCAGTATTTT
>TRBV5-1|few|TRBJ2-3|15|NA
CASSFKGSPTDTQYF
TGCGCCAGCAGCTTTAAGGGAAGTCCTACAGATACGCAGTATTTT
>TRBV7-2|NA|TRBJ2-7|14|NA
CASSLGPSDYEQYF
TGTGCCAGCAGCTTAGGTCCTAGCGATTACGAGCAGTACTTC
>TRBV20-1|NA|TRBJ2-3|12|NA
CSAKDGTDTQYF
TGCAGTGCAAAAGACGGAACAGATACGCAGTATTTT
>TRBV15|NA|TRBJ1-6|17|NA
CATSSAPGSRYNSPLHF
TGTGCCACCAGCAGTGCCCCGGGGAGCCGGTATAATTCACCCCTCCACTTT
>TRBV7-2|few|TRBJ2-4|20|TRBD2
CASSLNFLGTSGSRSVIQYF
TGTGCCAGCAGCTTAAACTTTCTCGGGACTAGCGGGAGTCGGTCGGTCATTCAGTACTTC
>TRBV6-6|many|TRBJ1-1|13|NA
CASTEVSNTEAFF
TGTGCCAGCACCGAGGTGTCGAACACTGAAGCTTTCTTT
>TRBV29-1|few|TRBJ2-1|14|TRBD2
CSVGWAGGVTEQFF
TGCAGCGTCGGCTGGGCCGGGGGGGTCACTGAGCAGTTCTTC
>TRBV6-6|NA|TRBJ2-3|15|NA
CASRRARESTNTQYF
TGTGCCAGCAGGCGTGCAAGAGAGAGCACAAATACGCAGTATTTT
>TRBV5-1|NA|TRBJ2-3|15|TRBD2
CASSLKLAGADTQYF
TGCGCCAGCAGCTTGAAGCTAGCGGGAGCCGATACGCAGTATTTT
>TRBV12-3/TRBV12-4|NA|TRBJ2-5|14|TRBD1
CASSRQGVQETQYF
TGTGCCAGCAGCCGACAGGGGGTTCAAGAGACCCAGTACTTC